This TCR beta chain was sequenced for a study of T cells of healthy individuals. This clonotype was seen repeatedly, ten times or more. This CDR3 comprises 12 residues. Trimming shortened V by 11 bases and J by 2 bases, and 11 bases separated the two germline ends. TCRdb independently ran MiXCR on the 5' RACE reads; one entry per CDR3 protein. The sample has approximately 89,000 distinct CDR3 sequences; roughly 5% are singletons. This chain joins TRBV12-3 or TRBV12-4 and TRBJ2-3, with no clear D. This clonotype originated in a female donor in good health. CDR3 amino acids: CAVAGPTDTQYF. The CDR3 nucleotides are TGTGCCGTTGCTGGTCCCACAGATACGCAGTATTTT.